The 18 T cell receptor beta chains below come from one sample, sequenced in a study of blood T cell repertoires in COVID-19. Libraries were prepared by immunoSEQ multiplex PCR; TCRdb keeps only in-frame clonotypes and omits some of them. The table has 130,000 to 150,000 clones, approximately 86% seen once. Input material: peripheral blood. The receptor source for this set is a man between 65 and 85 years old with acute or convalescent COVID-19.

The chain has TRBV7-2 and TRBJ2-3; 14 positions agree with TRBD2. CDR1 SGHTA and CDR2 FQGNSA come from the germline V gene. The junction had 7 bases not matched to a gene; V was cut back by 3 bases and J by 5 bases. The CDR3 consists of 17 residues. The CDR3 spells CASSLGLAGALRDTQYF. CDR3 DNA: TGTGCCAGCAGCTTGGGACTAGCGGGAGCCTTACGAGATACGCAGTATTTT. The full variable domain, in which reference TRBV7-2 and TRBJ2-3 provide the parts outside the CDR3, is GAGVSQSPSNKVTEKGKDVELRCDPISGHTALYWYRQSLGQGLEFLIYFQGNSAPDKSGLPSDRFSAERTGGSVSTLTIQRTQQEDSAVYLCASSLGLAGALRDTQYFGPGTRLTVL.

V gene TRBV10-3 combines with J gene TRBJ1-4; TRBD1 aligns across 9 bases. J gave up 5 bases and V 3 bases, and 4 bases lay outside the gene matches. This CDR3 has 15 residues. The germline V gene encodes CDR1 ENHRY and CDR2 SYGVKD. The CDR3 sequence: CAISDPDRGNEKLFF. The CDR3 DNA follows: TGTGCCATCAGTGACCCGGACAGGGGCAATGAAAAACTGTTTTTT.

The chain couples TRBV6-5 to TRBJ2-2; D is unresolved. Germline CDR1 is MNHEY and CDR2 is SVGAGI. The V end lost 0 bases, the J end lost 0 bases, and 5 bases lay between the germline ends. The CDR3 consists of 15 residues. Written as DNA, the CDR3 is TGTGCCAGCAGTTACTCGACACCGAACACCGGGGAGCTGTTTTTT. Protein: CASSYSTPNTGELFF.

The chain combines TRBV18 with TRBJ1-5; D is ambiguous. The V gene lost 3 bases and the J gene lost 4 bases, with 7 bases spanning the gap. Germline lookup yields CDR1 KGHSH and CDR2 LQKENI. This CDR3 spans 13 amino acids. The CDR3 spells CASSPGRNQPQHF. The CDR3 DNA is TGTGCCAGCTCACCGGGGAGAAATCAGCCCCAGCATTTT.

The chain joins TRBV7-2 to TRBJ1-5, with 9 bases fitting TRBD1. The germline V gene has CDR1 SGHTA and CDR2 FQGNSA. V was pared by 5 bases and J by 6 bases, with 5 bases of the junction left unmatched. CDR3 size: 14 residues. Here the CDR3 DNA reads TGTGCCAGCAGCACCGGGACAGGGAGTCAGCCCCAGCATTTT. Its translation: CASSTGTGSQPQHF.

The V call is TRBV6-6, the J call TRBJ1-5; unclear D gene. V was pared by 4 bases and J by 5 bases, with 9 bases between. The CDR3 is 13 amino acids. CDR1 and CDR2 (germline): MNHNY, SVGAGI (reference sequence). CDR3 in amino acids: CASSFARDQPQHF. For the CDR3, the DNA is TGTGCCAGCAGTTTTGCGAGGGATCAGCCCCAGCATTTT.

The chain carries TRBV20-1 and TRBJ1-4; 8 nucleotides match TRBD1. CDR3 length equals 14 residues. Per the germline V gene, CDR1 is DFQATT and CDR2 is SNEGSKA (reference sequence). The V segment lost 3 bases and the J segment 3 bases; nucleotides outside the gene matches: 3. CDR3 nucleotide sequence: TGCAGTGCTAGTACGGGACAGGCTAATGAAAAACTGTTTTTT. Amino acids: CSASTGQANEKLFF.

This clone was seen only once. The chain is built from TRBV2 and TRBJ2-1; 11 nucleotides agree with TRBD2. The CDR3 is 18 residues long. CDR1 and CDR2 from the germline V gene are SNHLY and FYNNEI. V was pared by 2 bases and J by 0 bases, with 6 bases of the junction left unmatched. DNA of the CDR3: TGTGCCAGCAGTGAAAGGACTAGCGGGCCGAGCTCCTACAATGAGCAGTTCTTC. This gives the protein CASSERTSGPSSYNEQFF.

The V gene is TRBV7-9, the J gene TRBJ2-5; 13 bases fit TRBD2. This CDR3 comprises 16 residues. Germline V CDR1 and CDR2: SEHNR, FQNEAQ (reference sequence). The trim removed 5 bases at V and 6 bases at J, leaving 9 bases unmatched. CDR3 sequence reads: CASSQLAGGPTKTQYF. DNA of the CDR3: TGTGCCAGCAGCCAACTAGCGGGGGGGCCTACAAAGACCCAGTACTTC.

The V gene is TRBV7-2, the J gene TRBJ2-3; no definite D call. V lost 2 bases to trimming and J lost 5 bases, with 5 bases between them. CDR3 length: 12 residues. Germline assignment: CDR1 SGHTA and CDR2 FQGNSA. CDR3 DNA sequence: TGTGCCAGCAGCTTATACGGAGATACGCAGTATTTT. Its protein is CASSLYGDTQYF.

The chain combines TRBV3-1 (or the pseudogene TRBV3-2) with TRBJ2-7; TRBD2 aligns across 10 bases. This CDR3 contains 15 residues. Germline V CDR1 and CDR2: LGHDT, YNNKEL (reference sequence). The junction had 8 bases not matched to a gene; V was cut back by 4 bases and J by 5 bases. The CDR3: CASSPNIAGGDEQYF. CDR3 sequence (DNA): TGTGCCAGCAGCCCGAACATAGCGGGAGGAGACGAGCAGTACTTC.

V gene TRBV6-5 combines with J gene TRBJ1-5; 8 nucleotides match TRBD1. Germline CDR1 and CDR2: MNHEY and SVGAGI. The CDR3 has 14 amino acids. Trimming removed 8 bases from V and 3 bases from J; junction bases left unmatched: 6. This chain's CDR3 is CASGGTGTNQPQHF. The CDR3 nucleotides are TGTGCCAGCGGGGGGACAGGAACCAATCAGCCCCAGCATTTT.

V gene TRBV3-1 (or the pseudogene TRBV3-2) combines with J gene TRBJ1-6; D not certain. Germline V gene sequence: CDR1 LGHDT, CDR2 YNNKEL (reference sequence). The length of the CDR3 is 17 residues. Trimming cost V 2 bases and J 0 bases, with 11 bases left between them. CDR3 sequence: CASSQRGGLSYNSPLHF. The DNA for the CDR3 is TGTGCCAGCAGCCAACGAGGTGGCCTCTCCTATAATTCACCCCTCCACTTT.

The genes are TRBV7-9 and TRBJ1-3; the D is unclear. Trimming removed 4 bases from V and 4 bases from J, with 11 bases in between. The CDR3 totals 14 residues. CDR1 and CDR2 from the germline V gene are SEHNR and FQNEAQ (reference sequence). DNA of the CDR3: TGTGCCAGCAGCTCCCGCGGCGACGGAAACACCATATATTTT. As protein: CASSSRGDGNTIYF.

The chain combines TRBV5-8 with TRBJ2-3, with 13 bases matching TRBD2. The CDR3 has 16 amino acids. The V gene's germline CDR1 is SGHTS and CDR2 YDEGEE. After removal of 6 bases from V and 2 bases from J, the junction contained 6 bases not matched to a gene. The CDR3 here is CASTSGTSGITDTQYF. Written as DNA, the CDR3 is TGTGCCAGCACCAGTGGGACTAGCGGGATCACAGATACGCAGTATTTT.

The DNA of the CDR3 is TGTGCCAGCACTTCCACAGGGATCACTGAAGCTTTCTTT. This gives the protein CASTSTGITEAFF. The chain uses TRBV6-5 and TRBJ1-1; D is perhaps TRBD1 (6 bases). Per the germline V gene, CDR1 is MNHEY and CDR2 is SVGAGI. Trimming removed 7 bases at V and 4 bases at J, with 13 bases between. This CDR3 comprises 13 residues.

This clone was detected a few times. This chain links TRBV5-1 with TRBJ1-2; 10 nucleotides align to TRBD1. This CDR3 comprises 16 residues. V lost 1 base to trimming and J lost 8 bases; unmatched junction nucleotides: 11. Per the germline V gene, CDR1 is SGHRS and CDR2 is YFSETQ. In DNA, the CDR3 is TGCGCCAGCAGCTTGACCCTGGGACAGGGGAATGACGGCTACACCTTC. It is translated as CASSLTLGQGNDGYTF.

The chain joins TRBV3-1 (or the pseudogene TRBV3-2) to TRBJ2-6; a possible D gene is TRBD1 (5 bases). V gave up 1 base and J gave up 0 bases, with 10 bases separating them. The CDR3 has 17 residues. Germline V gives CDR1 LGHDT, CDR2 YNNKEL (reference sequence). The CDR3, as DNA: TGTGCCAGCAGCCAAGTAACAGGTTCCTCTGGGGCCAACGTCCTGACTTTC. Its protein product is CASSQVTGSSGANVLTF.